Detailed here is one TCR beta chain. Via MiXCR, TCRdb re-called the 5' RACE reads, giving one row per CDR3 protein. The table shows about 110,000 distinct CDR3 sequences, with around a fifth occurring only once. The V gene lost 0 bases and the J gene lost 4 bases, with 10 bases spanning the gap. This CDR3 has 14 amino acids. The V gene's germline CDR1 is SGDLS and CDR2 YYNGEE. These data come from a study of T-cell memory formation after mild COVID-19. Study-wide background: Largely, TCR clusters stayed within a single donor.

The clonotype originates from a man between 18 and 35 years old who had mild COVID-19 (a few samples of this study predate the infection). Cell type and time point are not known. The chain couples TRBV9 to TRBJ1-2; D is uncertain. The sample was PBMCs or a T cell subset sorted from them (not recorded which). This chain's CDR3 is CASSVGSTRYGYTF. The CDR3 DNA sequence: TGTGCCAGCAGCGTAGGAAGTACCCGCTATGGCTACACCTTC.